This TCR beta chain was sequenced for a study of T cells in Graves' hyperthyroidism and ophthalmopathy. Amplification targeted TCR beta CDR3 regions from RNA transcripts. The HTBI primer set was used in a first-round RT-PCR of the TCR CDR3. Using its own MiXCR run on the multiplex PCR reads, TCRdb lists one record per CDR3 protein. The sample carries fewer than 550,000 distinct CDR3 sequences, around 16% recorded once. Graves' hyperthyroidism was deemed stable absent ophthalmopathy progression within 18 months. Worth noting for this clonotype: The antigen is undetermined.

This CDR3 has 15 amino acids. CDR1 is KGHDR, CDR2 SFDVKD, per germline. Trimming took 3 bases from V and 7 from J, leaving 15 bases between them. Broader study findings: Ophthalmopathy was told apart from stable hyperthyroidism by a 13 V-J model. In the blood, most expanded thyroid clonotypes above 0.001 appeared as well.

This TCR was recovered from a woman under 30 with Graves' hyperthyroidism. The genes are TRBV24-1 and TRBJ2-1; D is uncertain. The sequenced sample consisted of blood. CDR3 amino acids: CATSDPGRSGNEQFF. Written as DNA, the CDR3 is TGTGCCACCAGTGATCCCGGACGGTCTGGGAATGAGCAGTTCTTC.